The present entry profiles one TCR beta chain with its context. Antigen specificity is unknown. The record originates from a study of T cells expressing NK-cell markers. Study at large: Sorted T-cell subsets CD3+CD56+NKG2C+, CD3+CD56+NKG2C- and CD3+CD56-NKG2C+ were TCR beta-sequenced. Seven HCMV-seropositive donors and one seronegative donor made up the eight sequenced donors.

Study-level findings and limits: Roughly 1.0-8% of CD8+ T cells in more than five donors belonged to dominant NKG2C+ clonotypes.

Production of TCR beta cDNA relied on 5'RACE template switching with UMIs. TCRdb reanalyzed the 5' RACE reads and collapses them to one entry per CDR3 protein, without DNA. The table for this sample gives almost 450,000 distinct CDR3 sequences. The germline gives CDR1 SGHAT, CDR2 FQDESV (reference sequence). The CDR3 totals 18 residues. This chain links TRBV11-1 with TRBJ2-3; checking the TCRdb D call of TRBD1 is not possible without DNA. The sample was blood T cells: a sorted CD56 or NKG2C T cell subset, CD4+ or CD8+ T cells, or bulk PBMC T cells (not recorded which). This TCR came from a woman aged 18 to 75 in good health. The chain's CDR3 is CASSLADIRDSYTDTQYF.